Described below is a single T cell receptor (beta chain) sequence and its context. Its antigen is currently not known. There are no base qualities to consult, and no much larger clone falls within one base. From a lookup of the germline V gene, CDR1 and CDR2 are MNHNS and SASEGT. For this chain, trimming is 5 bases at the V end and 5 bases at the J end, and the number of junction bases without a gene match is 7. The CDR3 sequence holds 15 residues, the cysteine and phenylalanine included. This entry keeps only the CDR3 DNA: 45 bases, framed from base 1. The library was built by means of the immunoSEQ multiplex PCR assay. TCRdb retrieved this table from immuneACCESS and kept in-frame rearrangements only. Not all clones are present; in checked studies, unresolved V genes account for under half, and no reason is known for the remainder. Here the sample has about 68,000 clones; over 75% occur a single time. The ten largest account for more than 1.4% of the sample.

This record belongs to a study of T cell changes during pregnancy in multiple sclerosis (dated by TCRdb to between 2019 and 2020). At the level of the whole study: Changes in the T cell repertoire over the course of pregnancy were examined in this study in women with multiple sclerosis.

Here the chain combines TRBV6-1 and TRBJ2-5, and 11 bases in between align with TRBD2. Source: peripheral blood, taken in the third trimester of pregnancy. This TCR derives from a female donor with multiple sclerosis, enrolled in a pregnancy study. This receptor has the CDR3 CASSPTSGDGETQYF. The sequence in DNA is TGTGCCAGCAGTCCGACTAGCGGGGATGGGGAGACCCAGTACTTC.